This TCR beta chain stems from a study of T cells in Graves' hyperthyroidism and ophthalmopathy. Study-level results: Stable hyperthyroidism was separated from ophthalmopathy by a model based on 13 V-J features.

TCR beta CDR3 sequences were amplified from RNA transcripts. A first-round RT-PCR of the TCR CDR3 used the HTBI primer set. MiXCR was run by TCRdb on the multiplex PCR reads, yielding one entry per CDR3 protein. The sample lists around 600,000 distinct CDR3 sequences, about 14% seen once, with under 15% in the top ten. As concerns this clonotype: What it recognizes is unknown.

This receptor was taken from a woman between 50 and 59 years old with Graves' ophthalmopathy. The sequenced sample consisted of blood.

DNA of the CDR3: TGTGCCATCAGTGAGGGTGAGAGGGGCAATCAGCCCCAGCATTTT. This sequence encodes CAISEGERGNQPQHF. V usage is TRBV10-3 and J usage is TRBJ1-5; D is uncertain. This CDR3 comprises 15 residues. Germline V gene sequence: CDR1 ENHRY, CDR2 SYGVKD. Trimming pared 2 bases from V and 2 bases from J, leaving 10 bases between.